A selection of T cell receptor beta chains follows, all from one sample in a study of blood T cell repertoires in COVID-19. Libraries were prepared by immunoSEQ multiplex PCR; TCRdb keeps only in-frame clonotypes and omits some of them. The repertoire holds 200,000 or so clones, with around 90% as singletons. The sequenced sample was peripheral blood. The source of these receptors is a man aged 55 to 70 with COVID-19, enrolled during active disease. Both conserved end residues are part of each CDR3. A D gene is named only where the DNA matches it firmly. Expanded clones get a size class; other rows say once, few or many, or leave the size out.

CDR3 length	D gene	clone size	J gene	V gene	CDR3 DNA	CDR3 protein
15	-	-	TRBJ1-2	TRBV14	TGTGCCAGCAGCCAAAGAAGAGGGCCAGGCTATGGCTACACCTTC	CASSQRRGPGYGYTF
15	TRBD1	-	TRBJ2-7	TRBV28	TGTGCCAGCACCAGCCCGACAGGGAGCTCCTACGAGCAGTACTTC	CASTSPTGSSYEQYF
12	-	once	TRBJ1-4	TRBV7-3	TGTGGCATGCCTCCCAGGGAAAAAAAACTGTTTTTT	CGMPPREKKLFF
16	TRBD1	-	TRBJ2-7	TRBV2	TGTGCCAGCAGTGAAGTCTCCGGGACAGGGACCTACGAGCAGTACTTC	CASSEVSGTGTYEQYF
13	-	-	TRBJ2-2	TRBV14	TGTGCCAGCAGCCATTTTCCGACCGGGGAGCTGTTTTTT	CASSHFPTGELFF
13	-	-	TRBJ1-1	TRBV3-1/TRBV3-2	TGTGCCAGCAAAGAGACAGATTCATCTGAAGCTTTCTTT	CASKETDSSEAFF
17	-	-	TRBJ1-6	TRBV28	TGTGCCAGCAGTTTTCGGACACGGAAACTAATTAATTCACCCCTCCACTTT	CASSFRTRKLINSPLHF
19	TRBD2	-	TRBJ2-3	TRBV3-1/TRBV3-2	TGTGCCAGCAGCCGCCGCGCGGCAGCGGGGGAAGTGCGGGCAGATACGCAGTATTTT	CASSRRAAAGEVRADTQYF
15	TRBD2	-	TRBJ2-1	TRBV9	TGTGCCAGCAGCCCCGATAGCGGGAGCTACAATGAGCAGTTCTTC	CASSPDSGSYNEQFF
14	-	-	TRBJ2-5	TRBV18	TGTGCCAGCTCACCACGGCAGGTTCAAGAGACCCAGTACTTC	CASSPRQVQETQYF
14	-	-	TRBJ2-7	TRBV19	TGTGCCAGTAGTATCCAGGGAAGCTCCTACGAGCAGTACTTC	CASSIQGSSYEQYF
15	-	once	TRBJ2-7	TRBV18	TGTGCCAGCTCACCACCTGCCGGGGGTCCTGGCGAGCAGTACTTC	CASSPPAGGPGEQYF
16	TRBD1	-	TRBJ1-6	TRBV10-3	TGTGCCATCAGTGGGGAGTCCGGGACAGGTGGATCACCCCTCCACTTT	CAISGESGTGGSPLHF
14	-	-	TRBJ2-3	TRBV19	TGTGCCAGTAGTACGTCCAGAACCACAGATACGCAGTATTTT	CASSTSRTTDTQYF
14	TRBD2	-	TRBJ2-7	TRBV18	TGTGCCAGCTCACCCCCGGGACTAGCGGGAAAGGGGTACTTC	CASSPPGLAGKGYF
14	-	-	TRBJ2-1	TRBV19	TGTGCCAGTAGTACGCGGGACCTCACTTCCGAGCAGTTCTTC	CASSTRDLTSEQFF
13	-	-	TRBJ1-2	TRBV10-3	TGTGCCATCAGGGGAGACGGCCCCTATGGCTACACCTTC	CAIRGDGPYGYTF
13	TRBD2	once	TRBJ2-1	TRBV2	TGTGCCATCGGGACTAGCGGGAATAATGAGCAGTTCTTC	CAIGTSGNNEQFF
16	-	-	TRBJ1-6	TRBV5-5	TGTGCCAGCAGCTTGGCAAGGGGAATCTATAATTCACCCCTCCACTTT	CASSLARGIYNSPLHF
15	TRBD1	-	TRBJ2-6	TRBV28	TGTGCCAGCAGCCAACAGGGGACTGGGGCCAACGTCCTGACTTTC	CASSQQGTGANVLTF
14	-	-	TRBJ1-2	TRBV18	TGTGCCAGCTCGACAGACAGCCAGAGGTATGGCTACACCTTC	CASSTDSQRYGYTF
14	TRBD1	-	TRBJ1-1	TRBV7-3	TGTGCCAGCAGCTCAACAGGGGGCATAACTGAAGCTTTCTTT	CASSSTGGITEAFF
15	TRBD1	-	TRBJ2-1	TRBV6-6	TGTGCCAGCAGCCTTGGACAGGGGTGGTACAATGAGCAGTTCTTC	CASSLGQGWYNEQFF
15	TRBD2	once	TRBJ2-1	TRBV7-2	TGTGCCAGCAGCGCTAGCGGGCCCTCCTACAATGAGCAGTTCTTC	CASSASGPSYNEQFF
17	-	-	TRBJ1-1	TRBV18	TGTGCCAGCTCACCAGGCATCGGCGTAGCAATGAACACTGAAGCTTTCTTT	CASSPGIGVAMNTEAFF
15	TRBD2	once	TRBJ2-7	TRBV11-3	TGTGCCAGCAGCACTACTAGCGGGAGTACTCACGAGCAGTACTTC	CASSTTSGSTHEQYF
15	TRBD2	-	TRBJ2-5	TRBV7-3	TGTGCCAGCAGCTTAGCGGCTAGCGGGAGAGAGACCCAGTACTTC	CASSLAASGRETQYF
15	TRBD1	-	TRBJ2-3	TRBV7-9	TGTGCCAGCAGCTTAGCGACAGGGGCCACAGATACGCAGTATTTT	CASSLATGATDTQYF
17	-	once	TRBJ2-7	TRBV16	TGTGCCAGCAGCCGTAAAAGAGATATAGGGGGAATCTACGAGCAGTACTTC	CASSRKRDIGGIYEQYF
15	-	-	TRBJ1-5	TRBV28	TGTGCCAGCAGTTTGTGGTCCGGGTTCAATCAGCCCCAGCATTTT	CASSLWSGFNQPQHF
18	-	-	TRBJ1-3	TRBV14	TGTGCCAGCAGCCAAGAAGGGACTCATTGGGCCTCTGGAAACACCATATATTTT	CASSQEGTHWASGNTIYF
15	-	-	TRBJ1-4	TRBV9	TGTGCCAGCAGCACCACACCTTCCTCGGGTGAAAAACTGTTTTTT	CASSTTPSSGEKLFF
13	-	-	TRBJ2-1	TRBV3-1/TRBV3-2	TGTGCCAGCAGCCAAGATCGACGGGATGAGCAGTTCTTC	CASSQDRRDEQFF
14	-	-	TRBJ2-7	TRBV7-2	TGTGCCAGCAGCCCAGGGGCGGGTTCTCCCGAGCAGTACTTC	CASSPGAGSPEQYF
14	TRBD1	-	TRBJ1-2	TRBV5-1	TGCGCCAGCAGCCTTGGACAGGGTAGCTATGGCTACACCTTC	CASSLGQGSYGYTF
13	-	-	TRBJ1-6	TRBV9	TGTGCCAGCAGTGGTGGCTCCGATTCACCCCTCCACTTT	CASSGGSDSPLHF
14	-	-	TRBJ1-3	TRBV6-6	TGTGCCAGCAGTCAGACAGATTTCGGAAACACCATATATTTT	CASSQTDFGNTIYF
17	TRBD2	-	TRBJ2-7	TRBV15	TGTGCCACCAGCAGAGGGGGACTAGCGGGAGGTACCCACGAGCAGTACTTC	CATSRGGLAGGTHEQYF
14	-	once	TRBJ2-2	TRBV9	TGTGCCAGCAGCATGGGACTGGAGACCGGGGAGCTGTTTTTT	CASSMGLETGELFF
14	TRBD1	-	TRBJ1-6	TRBV5-1	TGCGCCAGCAGCTTAGGGACAGGGGACTCACCCCTCCACTTT	CASSLGTGDSPLHF
13	TRBD2	-	TRBJ2-7	TRBV2	TGTGCCAGCAGCCCGGGAGGGAAGGGCGAGCAGTACTTC	CASSPGGKGEQYF
14	TRBD1	-	TRBJ1-2	TRBV27	TGTGCCAGCAGTTTTAATAACAGGGGCTATGGCTACACCTTC	CASSFNNRGYGYTF